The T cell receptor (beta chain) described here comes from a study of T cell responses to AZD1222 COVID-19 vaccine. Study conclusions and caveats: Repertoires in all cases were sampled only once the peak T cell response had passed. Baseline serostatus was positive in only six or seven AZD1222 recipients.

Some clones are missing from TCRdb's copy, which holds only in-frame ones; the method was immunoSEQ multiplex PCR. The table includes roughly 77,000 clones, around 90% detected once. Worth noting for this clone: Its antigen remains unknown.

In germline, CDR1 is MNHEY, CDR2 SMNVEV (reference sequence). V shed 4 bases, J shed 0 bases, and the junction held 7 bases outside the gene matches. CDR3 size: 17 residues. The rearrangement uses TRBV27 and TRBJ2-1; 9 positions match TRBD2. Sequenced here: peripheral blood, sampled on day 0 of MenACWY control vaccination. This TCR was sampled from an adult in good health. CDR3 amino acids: CASSSSRTSDSYNEQFF. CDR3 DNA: TGTGCCAGCAGTTCCTCCCGGACTAGCGACTCCTACAATGAGCAGTTCTTC.